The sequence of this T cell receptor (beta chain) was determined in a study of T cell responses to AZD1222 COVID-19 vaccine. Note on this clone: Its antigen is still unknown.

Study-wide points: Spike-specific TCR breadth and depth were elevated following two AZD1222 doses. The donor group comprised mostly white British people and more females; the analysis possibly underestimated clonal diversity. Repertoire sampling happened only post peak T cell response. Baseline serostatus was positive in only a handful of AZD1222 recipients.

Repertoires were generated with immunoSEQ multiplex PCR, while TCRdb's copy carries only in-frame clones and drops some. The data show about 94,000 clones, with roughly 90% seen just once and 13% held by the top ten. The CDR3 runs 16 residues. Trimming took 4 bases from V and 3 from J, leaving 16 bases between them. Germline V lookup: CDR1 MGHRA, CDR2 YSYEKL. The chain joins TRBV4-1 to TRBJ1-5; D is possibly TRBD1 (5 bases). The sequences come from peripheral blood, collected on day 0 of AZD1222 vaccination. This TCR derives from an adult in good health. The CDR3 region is CASSLGVQINNQPQHF. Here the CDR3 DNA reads TGCGCCAGCAGCCTAGGGGTCCAGATTAACAATCAGCCCCAGCATTTT.